This TCR beta chain was found in a study of PD-1 blockade in classical Hodgkin lymphoma. Every single patient, without exception, relapsed after autologous stem cell transplantation, and brentuximab vedotin exposure varied. Patients showed best responses of complete response, partial response or progressive disease. Method: immunoSEQ multiplex PCR; TCRdb's copy keeps in-frame clones and lacks some. This sample yields 80,000 to 100,000 clones, of which around 90% are seen a single time; 2.5% to 3.5% belongs to the top ten. Deletions cut 10 bases from V and 5 bases from J, with 18 bases between. The germline V gene has CDR1 SGHTA and CDR2 FQGNSA. The CDR3 consists of 13 residues. Notes on the study in general: Newly diagnosed patients were said to have less baseline TCR diversity than healthy donors did. Only CD4+ TCR diversity, not CD8+, had risen significantly by C4D1.

This clone came up a few times. The antigen is undetermined. This receptor was identified in a human donor with classical Hodgkin lymphoma. The V call is TRBV7-2, the J call TRBJ2-7; weak D call: TRBD2 (5 bases). The sequencing used peripheral blood mononuclear cells (PBMCs), collected at baseline. The chain's CDR3 is CATPRAHGNEQYF. CDR3 sequence (DNA): TGTGCCACCCCGCGGGCCCACGGCAACGAGCAGTACTTC.